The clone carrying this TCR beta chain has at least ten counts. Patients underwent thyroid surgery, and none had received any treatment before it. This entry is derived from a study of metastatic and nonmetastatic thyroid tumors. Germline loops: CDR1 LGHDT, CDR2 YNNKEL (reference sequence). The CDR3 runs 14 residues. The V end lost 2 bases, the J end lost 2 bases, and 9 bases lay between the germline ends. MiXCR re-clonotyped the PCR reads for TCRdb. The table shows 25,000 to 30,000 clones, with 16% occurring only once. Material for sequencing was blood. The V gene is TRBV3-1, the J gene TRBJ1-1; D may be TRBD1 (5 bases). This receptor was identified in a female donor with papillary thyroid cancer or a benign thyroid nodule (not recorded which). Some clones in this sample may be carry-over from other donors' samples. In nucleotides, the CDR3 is TGTGCCAGCAGCCAACGGCAGGGAAACACTGAAGCTTTCTTT. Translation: CASSQRQGNTEAFF.